A single sample gave rise to the 15 T cell receptor beta chains below, sequenced in a study of blood T cells in healthy people across ages (dated by TCRdb to 2015 to 2017). Receptors were amplified or captured by 5' RACE. Sequencing relied on an Illumina HiSeq 2500. A second PCR of roughly 7 to 11 cycles was performed with a sample-barcoded 5' primer and a J-beta primer mix. TCRdb cleaned the public reads at Q25 with fastp, built clones with MiXCR and kept in-frame beta chains. Identical CDR3 protein sequences are pooled into one entry, listed with their most common genes and DNA. Counted in this sample were some 900,000 distinct CDR3 sequences; around 49% of them appeared once. Clones ranked in the top ten supply roughly an eighth of the sample. Sequencing was done on a sample of blood. These receptors were obtained from a man between 25 and 39 years old in good health.

This sequence joins TRBV27 and TRBJ2-7; no reliable D call. Trimming left V 4 bases short and J 0 bases short, with 10 bases between. Per the germline V gene, CDR1 is MNHEY and CDR2 is SMNVEV (reference sequence). This CDR3 has 14 residues. CDR3 nucleotide sequence: TGTGCCAGCAGTTCGTTCTCGAGCTCCTACGAGCAGTACTTC. It codes for CASSSFSSSYEQYF.

This clonotype appeared a few times. V usage is TRBV20-1 and J usage is TRBJ2-7; 9 bases are shared with TRBD2. The DNA end is a closer match to TRBJ2-5, so the J assignment may be wrong. Germline V gene sequence: CDR1 DFQATT, CDR2 SNEGSKA (reference sequence). This CDR3 is built from 16 residues. This chain's CDR3 is CSARRGPSGVRETQYF. DNA for the CDR3: TGCAGTGCTAGAAGGGGGCCTAGCGGGGTTCGCGAGACCCAGTACTTC.

The rearrangement links TRBV2 to TRBJ2-3; 11 bases align to TRBD1. CDR3 size: 15 residues. V gave up 6 bases and J gave up 1 base; unmatched junction bases: 3. Per the germline V gene, CDR1 is SNHLY and CDR2 is FYNNEI. DNA of the CDR3: TGTGCCAGCAGGGCGGACAGGGGGCGCACAGATACGCAGTATTTT. It specifies CASRADRGRTDTQYF. The full variable domain, with the rest looked up from reference TRBV2 and TRBJ2-3, is EPEVTQTPSHQVTQMGQEVILRCVPISNHLYFYWYRQILGQKVEFLVSFYNNEISEKSEIFDDQFSVERPDGSNFTLKIRSTKLEDSAMYFCASRADRGRTDTQYFGPGTRLTVL.

This clonotype was seen a few times. The rearrangement links TRBV4-1 to TRBJ2-5, with D possibly matching TRBD2 (6 bases). Germline V gene data show CDR1 as MGHRA and CDR2 as YSYEKL. This CDR3 contains 15 residues. Deletions cut 0 bases from V and 4 bases from J, with 12 bases between. CDR3 protein: CASSQESRDGETQYF. The CDR3 DNA sequence: TGCGCCAGCAGCCAAGAGTCGCGGGATGGAGAGACCCAGTACTTC.

The gene calls are TRBV6-1 and TRBJ2-3; D unresolved. The germline CDR1 and CDR2 sequences are MNHNS and SASEGT. This CDR3 comprises 17 residues. Trimming removed 6 bases from V and 0 bases from J, with 19 bases in between. The CDR3 sequence: CASRAGSLPSSTDTQYF. In nucleotides, the CDR3 is TGTGCCAGCAGAGCAGGTTCCTTACCCTCAAGCACAGATACGCAGTATTTT.

Concerning this clonotype: A clone one base away is much larger, so this may be a read error. The chain uses TRBV6-6 and TRBJ1-2; D might be TRBD1 (5 bases). Germline CDR1 is MNHNY and CDR2 is SVGAGI (reference sequence). This CDR3 spans 14 amino acids. The CDR3 DNA sequence: TGTGCCAGCTGTTACCGGGGGAGGGACTATGGCTACACCTTC. It encodes CASCYRGRDYGYTF.

This clonotype was counted a single time. The chain combines TRBV20-1 with TRBJ1-4; D is unclear. The CDR3 has 14 amino acids. Germline-derived CDR1 and CDR2 are DFQATT and SNEGSKA (reference sequence). V dropped 2 bases and J dropped 4 bases, with 11 bases sitting between them. The CDR3 DNA is TGCAGTGCTAGACCCCCCGGGTTTAATGAAAAACTGTTTTTT. It translates to CSARPPGFNEKLFF.

The rearrangement joins TRBV11-3 to TRBJ2-6; no firm D call. Trimming pared 5 bases from V and 2 bases from J, leaving 13 bases between. The CDR3 sequence is 16 residues long. Germline loops: CDR1 SGHNT, CDR2 YENEEA. The CDR3 here is CASSPYTGPGANVLTF. The CDR3 nucleotides read TGTGCCAGCAGCCCATATACCGGGCCTGGGGCCAACGTCCTGACTTTC.

This clonotype is a singleton in its sample. V usage is TRBV28 and J usage is TRBJ2-5; tentatively, D is TRBD2 (5 bases). The V and J ends lost 3 bases and 9 bases respectively, with 11 bases between them. Germline CDR1 and CDR2: MDHEN and SYDVKM. The CDR3 extends over 12 amino acids. The CDR3, as DNA: TGTGCCAGCAGTTTGTCAGCCGGGGCCCAGTACTTC. Translation gives CASSLSAGAQYF.

Here the CDR3 reads CSARHSGVRNEQFF. The CDR3 bases are TGCAGTGCTAGACACAGCGGGGTCAGGAATGAGCAGTTCTTC. This rearrangement joins TRBV20-1 to TRBJ2-1, with TRBD2 identical over 7 bases. The V and J ends lost 2 bases and 7 bases, in that order; junction bases with no gene match: 8. CDR1 and CDR2 from the germline V gene are DFQATT and SNEGSKA (reference sequence). The CDR3 extends over 14 amino acids.

The V call is TRBV4-1, the J call TRBJ2-1, with a possible D match to TRBD1 (6 bases). Germline V gene sequence: CDR1 MGHRA, CDR2 YSYEKL. The V end was cut by 2 bases, the J end by 0 bases, with 14 bases between. The CDR3 runs 17 residues. The CDR3, as DNA: TGCGCCAGCAGCCAAACGAGGGGGAAGGTCTCCTACAATGAGCAGTTCTTC. It codes for CASSQTRGKVSYNEQFF.

This chain uses TRBV20-1 with TRBJ2-5; TRBD1 matches at 8 bases. The CDR3 extends over 18 amino acids. Germline V gene data show CDR1 as DFQATT and CDR2 as SNEGSKA (reference sequence). The V gene end was trimmed by 0 bases and the J gene end by 1 base; junction bases not matched to a gene: 13. CDR3 nucleotide sequence: TGCAGTGCTAGAGACGGGACAGGTCTGGGCCCCGCCCAAGAGACCCAGTACTTC. Residues: CSARDGTGLGPAQETQYF.

The V call is TRBV12-3 or TRBV12-4, the J call TRBJ1-4; D perhaps matches TRBD1 (5 bases). The CDR3 has 17 amino acids. The V and J ends lost 5 bases and 0 bases respectively, with 16 bases between them. The DNA of the CDR3 is TGTGCCAGCAGTCCGGATCTCGGGACTGCAACTAATGAAAAACTGTTTTTT. This gives the protein CASSPDLGTATNEKLFF.

This clonotype came up a few times. The rearrangement joins TRBV6-2 or TRBV6-3 to TRBJ2-7, with 8 bases matching TRBD2. The V segment lost 2 bases and the J segment 2 bases; nucleotides outside the gene matches: 2. The CDR3 is 14 amino acids. The V gene's germline CDR1 is MNHEY and CDR2 SVGEGT. The CDR3 protein is CASSYDSGAYEQYF. The CDR3, as DNA: TGTGCCAGCAGTTACGATAGCGGGGCCTACGAGCAGTACTTC.

Comments on this clonotype: The junction and the germline gene differ at one end; a read error may be behind it. The chain recombines TRBV7-9 with TRBJ2-5; D unclear. Germline CDR1 reads SEHNR; CDR2 reads FQNEAQ (reference sequence). The CDR3 is 14 residues long. This CDR3 is CASSFRLVGETQYF. Written as DNA, the CDR3 is TGTGCCAGTAGCTTTCGGTTGGTTGGAGAGACCCAGTACTTC.